The clone carrying this TCR beta chain was picked up a small number of times. This specimen comes from a study of T-cell reconstitution after alpha-beta-depleted transplantation in children. Trimming removed 8 bases from V and 4 bases from J, with 12 bases in between. Per the germline V gene, CDR1 is MNHNS and CDR2 is SASEGT. The CDR3 spans 13 residues. It was with unique molecular identifiers that the TCRbeta library was prepared. TCRdb re-derived calls from the PCR reads in MiXCR, one entry per CDR3 protein. The sample shows about 610,000 distinct CDR3 sequences, roughly a tenth of them seen only once.

Sample: PBMCs from the stem cell graft donor, taken from the stem cell graft. The chain is built from TRBV6-1 and TRBJ1-3; no clear D. This clonotype was obtained from a human donor who donated a stem cell graft to a child with acute myeloid leukemia. In nucleotides, the CDR3 is TGTGCCAGCCGCCTGCCTGGGGGAAACACCATATATTTT. It translates to CASRLPGGNTIYF.